Presented here are 2 T cell receptor beta chains from one specimen sequenced in a study of blood T cells in healthy people across ages. A J-beta primer mix and a sample-barcoded 5' primer were used in a second PCR of about 7 to 12 cycles. TCRdb processed the 5' RACE reads anew with MiXCR; each CDR3 protein has one entry. The sample comprises about 400,000 distinct CDR3 sequences, over 45% of which are singletons, and 45% to 65% rests with the top ten. Input material: blood. Every receptor here comes from a man aged 55 to 70 in good health.

This clonotype was seen only a few times. This chain joins TRBV3-1 and TRBJ1-1; 10 bases align to TRBD1. The CDR3 has 15 amino acids. V trimming: 5 bases; J trimming: 5 bases; junction bases outside the gene matches: 8. Germline V gene data show CDR1 as LGHDT and CDR2 as YNNKEL (reference sequence). Written as DNA, the CDR3 is TGTGCCAGCAGCAAGGCGACAGGGGGCTCTACTGAAGCTTTCTTT. This encodes CASSKATGGSTEAFF.

This clonotype has just a few counts. The gene calls are TRBV29-1 and TRBJ2-1, with 7 bases aligning to TRBD2. The J call is in doubt because the DNA end fits TRBJ2-7 better. Germline CDR1 is SQVTM and CDR2 is ANQGSEA. This CDR3 spans 12 amino acids. CDR3: CSAFRGGREQYF. The CDR3 nucleotides are TGCAGCGCCTTCCGCGGGGGACGCGAGCAGTACTTC.